Shown below are 7 T cell receptor beta chains from a single sample sequenced in a study of response to subunit inactivated influenza vaccine. TCRdb reanalysed the RT-PCR reads using MiXCR and keeps one entry per CDR3 protein. The data contain roughly 570,000 distinct CDR3 sequences, 11% to 15% of them singletons. This material consisted of PBMCs from blood, taken 11 to 12 days after vaccination. Receptors originate from a man between 45 and 60 years old who received an inactivated influenza vaccine.

V usage is TRBV7-3 and J usage is TRBJ2-3; 9 nucleotides align to TRBD2. V shed 2 bases, J shed 2 bases, and the junction held 2 bases outside the gene matches. The germline CDR1 and CDR2 sequences are SGHTA and FQGTGA. CDR3 length: 15 amino acids. The CDR3 here is CASSLGLANTDTQYF. CDR3 DNA: TGTGCCAGCAGCTTAGGACTAGCGAACACAGATACGCAGTATTTT.

The chain combines TRBV28 with TRBJ1-2, with D tentatively TRBD1 (5 bases). Trimming removed 5 bases from V and 8 bases from J, with 21 bases in between. Germline V gene lookup returns CDR1 MDHEN and CDR2 SYDVKM. The CDR3 loop spans 15 amino acids. The CDR3 nucleotides read TGTGCCAGCAGTGACGGGTGGGGCACCCAGAGAGGCTACACCTTC. Protein product: CASSDGWGTQRGYTF.

This clonotype was observed at least ten times. The rearrangement joins TRBV4-2 to TRBJ1-4; no clear D. The CDR3 is 16 residues long. V dropped 4 bases and J dropped 0 bases, with 12 bases sitting between them. Germline assignment: CDR1 LGHNA and CDR2 YNFKEQ. For the CDR3, the DNA is TGTGCCAGCAGCCTACCGGACGGTGCAACTAATGAAAAACTGTTTTTT. Amino acids: CASSLPDGATNEKLFF.

This clonotype was counted a few times. The chain links TRBV28 to TRBJ1-1, with D possibly matching TRBD1 (6 bases). This CDR3 is built from 15 residues. V dropped 7 bases and J dropped 4 bases, with 19 bases sitting between them. Germline V CDR1 and CDR2: MDHEN, SYDVKM. The CDR3 coding sequence is TGTGCCAGCACCATTCCGCGACAGGCTCTCACTGAAGCTTTCTTT. It specifies CASTIPRQALTEAFF.

This chain links TRBV10-3 with TRBJ2-4, with a possible D match to TRBD1 (5 bases). This CDR3 contains 16 residues. Germline values: CDR1 ENHRY, CDR2 SYGVKD. Deletions cut 4 bases from V and 4 bases from J, with 17 bases between. The chain's CDR3 is CAISGGGLILKNIQYF. DNA of the CDR3: TGTGCCATCAGTGGGGGCGGCCTGATCTTGAAAAACATTCAGTACTTC.

This clonotype was seen a few times. The CDR3 loop is CSAVTGGNEKLFF. DNA of the CDR3: TGCAGCGCCGTGACAGGGGGGAATGAAAAACTGTTTTTT. J is TRBJ1-4 and V is TRBV29-1; 9 positions match TRBD1. V dropped 7 bases and J dropped 5; count of bases not matched to a gene: 5. From germline, CDR1 is SQVTM and CDR2 ANQGSEA. The CDR3 loop spans 13 amino acids.

This clonotype was recorded at least ten times. The CDR3 sequence is CATSRDPKNTEAFF. CDR3 coding DNA: TGTGCCACCAGCAGAGATCCAAAGAACACTGAAGCTTTCTTT. The chain recombines TRBV15 with TRBJ1-1; D unresolved. The V and J ends lost 0 bases and 1 base respectively, with 6 bases between them. Germline-derived CDR1 and CDR2 are LNHNV and YYDKDF (reference sequence). CDR3 length: 14 residues.